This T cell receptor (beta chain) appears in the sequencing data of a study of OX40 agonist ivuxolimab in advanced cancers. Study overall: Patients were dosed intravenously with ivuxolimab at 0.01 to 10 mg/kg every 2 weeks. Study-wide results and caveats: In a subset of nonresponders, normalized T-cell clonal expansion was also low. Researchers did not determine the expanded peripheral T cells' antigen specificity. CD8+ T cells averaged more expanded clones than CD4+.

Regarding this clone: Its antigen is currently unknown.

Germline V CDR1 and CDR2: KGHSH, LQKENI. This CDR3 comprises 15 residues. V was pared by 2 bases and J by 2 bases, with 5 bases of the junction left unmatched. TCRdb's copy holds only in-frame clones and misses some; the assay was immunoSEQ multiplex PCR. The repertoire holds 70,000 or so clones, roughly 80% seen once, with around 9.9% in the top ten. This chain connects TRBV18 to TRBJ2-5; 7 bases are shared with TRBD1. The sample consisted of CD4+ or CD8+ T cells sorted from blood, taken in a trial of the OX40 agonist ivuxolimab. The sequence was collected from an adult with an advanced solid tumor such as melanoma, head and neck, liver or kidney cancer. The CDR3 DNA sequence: TGTGCCAGCTCACCAACCCTGGGACAGCAAGAGACCCAGTACTTC. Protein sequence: CASSPTLGQQETQYF.